The clone carrying this T cell receptor beta chain has more than one count but fewer than ten. The data stem from a study of identical twins. TCRdb reprocessed the 5' RACE reads via MiXCR and lists one record per CDR3 protein. The sample consists of roughly 720,000 distinct CDR3 sequences, around a sixth of them appearing once. The sample also formed part of further work on T cells expressing NK-cell markers.

This TCR came from a woman aged 18-29 years in good health. The sample was PBMCs.

CDR3 DNA: TGCAGTGCTAGTTCGTGGGTGGGCGAGCAGTACTTC. It codes for CSASSWVGEQYF. This chain connects TRBV20-1 to TRBJ2-7; D remains ambiguous. Germline assignment: CDR1 DFQATT and CDR2 SNEGSKA (reference sequence). V gave up 3 bases and J gave up 6 bases, with 12 bases separating them. CDR3 length equals 12 residues.